This record looks at one TCR beta chain sequence and its context. No antigen is known for it. TCRdb keeps only in-frame clones here, not all; method: immunoSEQ multiplex PCR. The sample yields around 65,000 clones, approximately 80% seen once. Deletions cut 2 bases from V and 4 bases from J, with 3 bases between. The CDR3 loop spans 12 amino acids. Germline assignment: CDR1 SGHTA and CDR2 FQGNSA. This sample stems from a study of radiotherapy plus CTLA-4 blockade in lung cancer. Study overall: Patients showed objective responses in around a sixth of cases and disease control in roughly 31%.

Notes on the study in general: Researchers report tumor-derived TCR clones expanding in blood after radiotherapy plus ipilimumab.

This sample comprised peripheral blood, obtained from a patient treated with radiotherapy plus ipilimumab. The sequence came from a human donor with non-small cell lung cancer who had a complete response to radiotherapy plus ipilimumab. The V and J genes are TRBV7-2 and TRBJ2-1; no clear D. The CDR3 sequence is CASSLRYNEQFF. The CDR3, as DNA: TGTGCCAGCAGCTTAAGGTACAATGAGCAGTTCTTC.